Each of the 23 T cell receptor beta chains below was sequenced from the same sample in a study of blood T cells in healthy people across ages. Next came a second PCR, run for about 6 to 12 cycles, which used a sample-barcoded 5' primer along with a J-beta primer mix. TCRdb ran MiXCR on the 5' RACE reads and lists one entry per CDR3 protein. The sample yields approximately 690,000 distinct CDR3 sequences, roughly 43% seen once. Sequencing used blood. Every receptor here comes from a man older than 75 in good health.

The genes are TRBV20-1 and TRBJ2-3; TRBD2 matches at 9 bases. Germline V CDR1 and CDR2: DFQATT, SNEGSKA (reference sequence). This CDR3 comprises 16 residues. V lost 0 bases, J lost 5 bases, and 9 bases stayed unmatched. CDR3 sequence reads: CSARDPRGGRVDTQYF. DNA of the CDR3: TGCAGTGCTAGAGATCCGCGGGGGGGCCGGGTAGATACGCAGTATTTT.

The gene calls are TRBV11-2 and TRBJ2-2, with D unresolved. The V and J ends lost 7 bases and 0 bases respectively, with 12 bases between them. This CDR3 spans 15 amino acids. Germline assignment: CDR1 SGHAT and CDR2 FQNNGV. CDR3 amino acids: CASTSRSTNTGELFF. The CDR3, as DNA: TGTGCCAGCACCTCCCGGTCAACGAACACCGGGGAGCTGTTTTTT.

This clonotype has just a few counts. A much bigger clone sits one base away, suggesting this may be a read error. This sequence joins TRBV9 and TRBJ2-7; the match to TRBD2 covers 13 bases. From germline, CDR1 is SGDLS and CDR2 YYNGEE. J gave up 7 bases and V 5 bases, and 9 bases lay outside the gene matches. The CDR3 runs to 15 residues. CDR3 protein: CASSEPGLAGNEQYF. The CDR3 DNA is TGTGCCAGCAGTGAGCCGGGACTAGCGGGGAATGAGCAGTACTTC.

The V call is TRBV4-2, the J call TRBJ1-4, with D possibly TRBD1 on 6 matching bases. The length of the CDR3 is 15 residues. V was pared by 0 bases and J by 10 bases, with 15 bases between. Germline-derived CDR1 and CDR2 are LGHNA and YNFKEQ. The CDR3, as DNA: TGTGCCAGCAGCCAAGAGGTCGGACAGCAACCAAAACTGTTTTTT. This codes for CASSQEVGQQPKLFF.

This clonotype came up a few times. The CDR3 coding sequence is TGTGCCAGCAGCCCGGACAGCAGCACAGATACGCAGTATTTT. Translation: CASSPDSSTDTQYF. The chain combines TRBV7-9 with TRBJ2-3, with D perhaps matching TRBD1 (6 bases). The germline V gene has CDR1 SEHNR and CDR2 FQNEAQ (reference sequence). Between the trimmed V and J ends, which lost 5 bases and 0 bases, there was a span of 9 bases. This CDR3 contains 14 residues.

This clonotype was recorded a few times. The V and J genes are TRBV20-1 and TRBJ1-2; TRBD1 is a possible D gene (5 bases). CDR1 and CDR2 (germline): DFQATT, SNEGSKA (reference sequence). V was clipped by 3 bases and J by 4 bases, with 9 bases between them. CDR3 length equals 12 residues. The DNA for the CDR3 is TGCAGTGCTAGCGGGGGATCCTATGGCTACACCTTC. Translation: CSASGGSYGYTF.

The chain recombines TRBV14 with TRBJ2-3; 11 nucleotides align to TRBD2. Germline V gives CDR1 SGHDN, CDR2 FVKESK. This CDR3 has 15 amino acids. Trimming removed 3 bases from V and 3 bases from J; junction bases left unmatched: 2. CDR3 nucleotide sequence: TGTGCCAGCAGCCAGTGGACTAGCGGGACAGATACGCAGTATTTT. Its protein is CASSQWTSGTDTQYF.

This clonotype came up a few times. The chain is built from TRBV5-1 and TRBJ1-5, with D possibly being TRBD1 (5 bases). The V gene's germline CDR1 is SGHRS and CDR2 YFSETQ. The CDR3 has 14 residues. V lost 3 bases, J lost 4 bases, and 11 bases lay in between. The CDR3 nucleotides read TGCGCCAGCAGCTGGGGGGTTGGGAATCAGCCCCAGCATTTT. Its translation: CASSWGVGNQPQHF.

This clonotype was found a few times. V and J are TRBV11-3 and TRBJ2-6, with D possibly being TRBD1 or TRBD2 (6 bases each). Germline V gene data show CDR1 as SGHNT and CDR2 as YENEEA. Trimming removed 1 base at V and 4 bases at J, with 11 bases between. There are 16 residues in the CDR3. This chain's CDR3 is CASSLGGAVGANVLTF. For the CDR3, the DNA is TGTGCCAGCAGCTTAGGGGGGGCGGTCGGGGCCAACGTCCTGACTTTC. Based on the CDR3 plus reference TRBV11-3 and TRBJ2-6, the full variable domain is EAGVVQSPRYKIIEKKQPVAFWCNPISGHNTLYWYLQNLGQGPELLIRYENEEAVDDSQLPKDRFSAERLKGVDSTLKIQPAELGDSAVYLCASSLGGAVGANVLTFGAGSRLTVL.

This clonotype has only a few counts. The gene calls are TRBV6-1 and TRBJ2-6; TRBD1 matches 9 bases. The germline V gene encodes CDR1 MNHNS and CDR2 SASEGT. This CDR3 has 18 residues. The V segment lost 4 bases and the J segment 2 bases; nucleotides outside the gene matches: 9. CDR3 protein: CASSASGTGRPGANVLTF. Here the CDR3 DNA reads TGTGCCAGCAGTGCCAGCGGGACAGGGAGGCCTGGGGCCAACGTCCTGACTTTC.

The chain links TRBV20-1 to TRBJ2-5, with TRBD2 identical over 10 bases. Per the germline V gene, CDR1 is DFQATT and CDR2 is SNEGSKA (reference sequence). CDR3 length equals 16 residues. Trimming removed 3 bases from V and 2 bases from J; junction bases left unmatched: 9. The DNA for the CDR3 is TGCAGTGCTAGTTCCGGGGTAGCGGGAGGTCAAGAGACCCAGTACTTC. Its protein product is CSASSGVAGGQETQYF.

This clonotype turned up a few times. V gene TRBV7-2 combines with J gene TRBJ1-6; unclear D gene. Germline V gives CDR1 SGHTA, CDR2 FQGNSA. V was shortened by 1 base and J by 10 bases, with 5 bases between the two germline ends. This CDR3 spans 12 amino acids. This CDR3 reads CASSLGSSPLHF. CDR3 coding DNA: TGTGCCAGCAGCTTAGGGTCCTCACCCCTCCACTTT.

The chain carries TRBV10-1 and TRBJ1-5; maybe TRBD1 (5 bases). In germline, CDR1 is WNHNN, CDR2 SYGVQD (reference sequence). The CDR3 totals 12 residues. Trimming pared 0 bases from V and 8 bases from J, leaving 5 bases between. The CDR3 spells CASSESTEPQHF. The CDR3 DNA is TGCGCCAGCAGTGAGTCGACAGAGCCCCAGCATTTT.

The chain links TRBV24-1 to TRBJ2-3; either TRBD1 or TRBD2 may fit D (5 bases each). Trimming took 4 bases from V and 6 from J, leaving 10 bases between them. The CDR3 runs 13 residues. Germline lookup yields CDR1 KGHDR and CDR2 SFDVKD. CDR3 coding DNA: TGTGCCACCAGTGACCCGGGACCGGATACGCAGTATTTT. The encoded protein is CATSDPGPDTQYF.

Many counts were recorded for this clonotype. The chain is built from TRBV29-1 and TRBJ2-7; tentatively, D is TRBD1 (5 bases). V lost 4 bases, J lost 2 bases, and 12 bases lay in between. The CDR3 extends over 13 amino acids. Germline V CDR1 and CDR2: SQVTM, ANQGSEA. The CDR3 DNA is TGCAGCGTTGTAGGTGAAGGGGCCTACGAGCAGTACTTC. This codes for CSVVGEGAYEQYF.

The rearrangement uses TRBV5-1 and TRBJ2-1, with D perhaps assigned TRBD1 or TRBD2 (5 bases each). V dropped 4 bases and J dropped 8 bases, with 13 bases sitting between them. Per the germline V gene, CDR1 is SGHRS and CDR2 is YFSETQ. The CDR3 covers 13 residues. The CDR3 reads CASSARGLDEQFF. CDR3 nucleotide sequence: TGCGCCAGCAGCGCGAGGGGCCTGGATGAGCAGTTCTTC.

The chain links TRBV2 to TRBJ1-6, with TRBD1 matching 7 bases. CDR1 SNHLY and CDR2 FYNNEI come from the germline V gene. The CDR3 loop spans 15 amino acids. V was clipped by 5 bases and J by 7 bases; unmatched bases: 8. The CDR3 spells CASSFTGAFNSPLHF. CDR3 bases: TGTGCCAGCAGTTTCACAGGGGCTTTCAATTCACCCCTCCACTTT. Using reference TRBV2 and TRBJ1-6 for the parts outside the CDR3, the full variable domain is EPEVTQTPSHQVTQMGQEVILRCVPISNHLYFYWYRQILGQKVEFLVSFYNNEISEKSEIFDDQFSVERPDGSNFTLKIRSTKLEDSAMYFCASSFTGAFNSPLHFGNGTRLTVT.

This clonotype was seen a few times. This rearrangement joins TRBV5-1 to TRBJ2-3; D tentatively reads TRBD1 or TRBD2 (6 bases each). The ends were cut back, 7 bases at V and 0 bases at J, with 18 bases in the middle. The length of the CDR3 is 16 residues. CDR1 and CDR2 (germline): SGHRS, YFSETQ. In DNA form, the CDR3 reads TGCGCCAGCCAAGGGGGGACCCCAGCAAGCACAGATACGCAGTATTTT. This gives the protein CASQGGTPASTDTQYF. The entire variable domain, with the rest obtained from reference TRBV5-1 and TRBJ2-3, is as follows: KAGVTQTPRYLIKTRGQQVTLSCSPISGHRSVSWYQQTPGQGLQFLFEYFSETQRNKGNFPGRFSGRQFSNSRSEMNVSTLELGDSALYLCASQGGTPASTDTQYFGPGTRLTVL.

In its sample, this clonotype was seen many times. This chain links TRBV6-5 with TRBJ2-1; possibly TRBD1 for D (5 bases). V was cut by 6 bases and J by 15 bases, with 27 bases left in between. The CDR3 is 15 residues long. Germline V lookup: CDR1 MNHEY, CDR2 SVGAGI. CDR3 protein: CASRADGSPKRTLFF. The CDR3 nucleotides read TGTGCCAGCAGAGCCGACGGCTCTCCTAAAAGGACACTGTTCTTC.

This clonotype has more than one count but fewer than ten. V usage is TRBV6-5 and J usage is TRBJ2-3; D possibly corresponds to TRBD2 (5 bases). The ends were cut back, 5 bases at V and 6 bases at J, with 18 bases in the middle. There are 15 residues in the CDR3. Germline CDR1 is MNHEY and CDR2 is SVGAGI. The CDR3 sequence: CASSLTRTPEDTQYF. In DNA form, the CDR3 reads TGTGCCAGCAGTCTAACTAGGACCCCTGAGGATACGCAGTATTTT.

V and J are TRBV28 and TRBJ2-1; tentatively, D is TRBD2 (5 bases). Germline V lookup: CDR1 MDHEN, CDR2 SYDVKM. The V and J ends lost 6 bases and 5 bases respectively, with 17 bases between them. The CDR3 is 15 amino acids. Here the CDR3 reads CASSPGDSSHNEQFF. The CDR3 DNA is TGTGCCAGCAGCCCCGGGGATAGCAGCCACAATGAGCAGTTCTTC.

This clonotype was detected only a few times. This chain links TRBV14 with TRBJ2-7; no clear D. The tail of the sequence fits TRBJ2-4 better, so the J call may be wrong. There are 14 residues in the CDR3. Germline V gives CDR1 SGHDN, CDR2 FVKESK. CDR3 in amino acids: CASSQEAWKNIQYF. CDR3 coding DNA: TGTGCCAGCAGCCAAGAGGCATGGAAAAACATTCAGTACTTC.

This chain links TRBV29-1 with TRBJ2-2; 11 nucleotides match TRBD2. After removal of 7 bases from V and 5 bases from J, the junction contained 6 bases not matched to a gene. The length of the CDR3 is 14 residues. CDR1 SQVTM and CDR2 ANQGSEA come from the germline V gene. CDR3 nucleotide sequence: TGCAGCGCTCTAGCGGGAGGATCTACCGGGGAGCTGTTTTTT. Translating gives CSALAGGSTGELFF.